This TCR beta chain appears in the sequencing data of a study of tumor-infiltrating lymphocytes in primary liver carcinoma. The length of the CDR3 is 15 residues. Per germline, CDR1 SGHAT and CDR2 FQNNGV. Unsorted bulk tissue (about 19-33 mg) underwent RNA and DNA co-extraction. Every patient in the cohort had a primary liver carcinoma. That carcinoma was treated by surgical resection. Constant-region priming of roughly 0.45 ug total RNA yielded TCR beta cDNA. Construction of TCR beta libraries relied on three successive nested multiplex PCR rounds employing slightly modified ARM-PCR. Primers for the first two PCR rounds were TRBV1-TRBV30 forward primers and a C-beta reverse primer (approximately 9 cycles per round). TCRdb called the multiplex PCR reads again in MiXCR, with one record for every CDR3 protein. Altogether 90,000 to 100,000 distinct CDR3 sequences are present, around 63% being singletons, with the ten largest covering 9.5%.

Notes on the study in general: Reduced overlap was seen in tumor-adjacent and tumor-blood pairs versus tumor region pairs.

Regarding this clonotype: The antigen is undetermined. An end of the junction does not agree with germline; a read error may underlie this.

The sample comprised liver tumor tissue from sampling region 5. Subset in this sample: tumor region T5, tumor centre. The source is a woman between 55 and 75 years old with primary liver carcinoma and hepatitis B virus infection. The genes are TRBV11-2 and TRBJ1-4; 9 bases are shared with TRBD1. CDR3 sequence (DNA): TGTGCCAGCAGCTTCTGGACAGGGGCTAATGAAGAACTGTTTTTC. Its translation: CASSFWTGANEELFF.